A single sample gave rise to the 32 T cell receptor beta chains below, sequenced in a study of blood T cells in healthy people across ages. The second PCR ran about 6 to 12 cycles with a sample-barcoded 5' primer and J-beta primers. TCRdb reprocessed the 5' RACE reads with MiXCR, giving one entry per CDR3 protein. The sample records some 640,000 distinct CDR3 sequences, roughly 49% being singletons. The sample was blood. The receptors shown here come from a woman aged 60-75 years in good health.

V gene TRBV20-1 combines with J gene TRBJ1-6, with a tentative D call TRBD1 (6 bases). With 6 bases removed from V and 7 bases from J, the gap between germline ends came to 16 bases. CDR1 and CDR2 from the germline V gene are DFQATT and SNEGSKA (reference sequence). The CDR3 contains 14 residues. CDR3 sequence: CSAIQGLMNSPLHF. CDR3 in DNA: TGCAGTGCCATACAGGGTTTAATGAATTCACCCCTCCACTTT.

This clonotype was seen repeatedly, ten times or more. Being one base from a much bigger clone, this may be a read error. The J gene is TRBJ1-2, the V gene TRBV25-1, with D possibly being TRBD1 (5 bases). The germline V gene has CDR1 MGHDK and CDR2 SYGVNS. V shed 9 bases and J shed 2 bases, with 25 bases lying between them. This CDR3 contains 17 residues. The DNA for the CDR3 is TGTGCCAGTCTCTCCAGCAGGGTGGGGGAAGGCAACTATGGCTACACCTTC. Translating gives CASLSSRVGEGNYGYTF.

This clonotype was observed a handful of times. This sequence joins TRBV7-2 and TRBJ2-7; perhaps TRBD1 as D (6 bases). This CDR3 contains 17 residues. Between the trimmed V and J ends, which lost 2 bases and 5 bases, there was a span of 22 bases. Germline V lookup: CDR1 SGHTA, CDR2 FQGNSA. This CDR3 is CASSLRLQGFSTDEQYF. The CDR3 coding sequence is TGTGCCAGCAGCTTAAGGCTACAGGGATTTAGCACCGACGAGCAGTACTTC.

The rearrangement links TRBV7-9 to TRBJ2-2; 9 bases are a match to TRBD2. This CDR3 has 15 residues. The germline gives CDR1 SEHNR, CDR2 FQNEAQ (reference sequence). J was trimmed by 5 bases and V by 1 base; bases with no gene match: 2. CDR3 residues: CASSLVTSGTGELFF. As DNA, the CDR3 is TGTGCCAGCAGCTTAGTAACTAGCGGGACCGGGGAGCTGTTTTTT. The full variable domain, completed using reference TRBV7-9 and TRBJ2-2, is DTGVSQNPRHKITKRGQNVTFRCDPISEHNRLYWYRQTLGQGPEFLTYFQNEAQLEKSRLLSDRFSAERPKGSFSTLEIQRTEQGDSAMYLCASSLVTSGTGELFFGEGSRLTVL.

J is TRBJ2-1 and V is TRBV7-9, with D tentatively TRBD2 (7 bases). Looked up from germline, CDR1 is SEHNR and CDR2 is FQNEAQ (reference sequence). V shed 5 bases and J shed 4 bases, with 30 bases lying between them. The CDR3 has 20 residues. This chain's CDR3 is CASSDPGATGWAGEYNEQFF. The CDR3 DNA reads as TGTGCCAGCAGCGACCCGGGTGCGACAGGTTGGGCGGGAGAATACAATGAGCAGTTCTTC.

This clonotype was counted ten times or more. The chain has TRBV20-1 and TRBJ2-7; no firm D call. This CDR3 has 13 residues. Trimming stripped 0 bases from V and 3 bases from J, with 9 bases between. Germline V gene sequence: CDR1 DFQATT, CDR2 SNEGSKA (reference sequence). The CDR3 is CSARDPGGYEQYF. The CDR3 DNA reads TGCAGTGCTAGAGATCCTGGCGGCTACGAGCAGTACTTC.

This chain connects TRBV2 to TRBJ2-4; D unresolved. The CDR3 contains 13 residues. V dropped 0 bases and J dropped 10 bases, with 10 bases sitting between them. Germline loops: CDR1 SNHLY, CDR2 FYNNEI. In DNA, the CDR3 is TGTGCCAGCAGTGAAGCGGTGGGCCATATTCAGTACTTC. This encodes CASSEAVGHIQYF.

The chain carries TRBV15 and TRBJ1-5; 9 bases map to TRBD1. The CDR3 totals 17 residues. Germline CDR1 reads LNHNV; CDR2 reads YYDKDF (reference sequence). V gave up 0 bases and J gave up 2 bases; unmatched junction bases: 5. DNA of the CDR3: TGTGCCACCAGCAGAGAAGGACAGGGGAAGGGCAATCAGCCCCAGCATTTT. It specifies CATSREGQGKGNQPQHF.

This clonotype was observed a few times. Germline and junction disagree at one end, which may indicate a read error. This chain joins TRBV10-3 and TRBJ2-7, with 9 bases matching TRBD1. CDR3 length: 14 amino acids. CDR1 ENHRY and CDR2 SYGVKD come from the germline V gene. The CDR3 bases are TGTGCCGTCAGCCCCGGGACAGGGAGTTACGAGCAGTACTTC. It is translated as CAVSPGTGSYEQYF.

CDR3 sequence: CASSPRDFGPDRLEAFF. The CDR3 DNA is TGCGCCAGCAGCCCCCGGGACTTCGGCCCGGATAGACTTGAAGCTTTCTTT. The chain has TRBV5-1 and TRBJ1-1; possibly TRBD1 for D (5 bases). Trimming pared 4 bases from V and 7 bases from J, leaving 26 bases between. The germline gives CDR1 SGHRS, CDR2 YFSETQ. The CDR3 spans 17 residues. Complete variable domain (other parts from reference TRBV5-1 and TRBJ1-1): KAGVTQTPRYLIKTRGQQVTLSCSPISGHRSVSWYQQTPGQGLQFLFEYFSETQRNKGNFPGRFSGRQFSNSRSEMNVSTLELGDSALYLCASSPRDFGPDRLEAFFGQGTRLTVV.

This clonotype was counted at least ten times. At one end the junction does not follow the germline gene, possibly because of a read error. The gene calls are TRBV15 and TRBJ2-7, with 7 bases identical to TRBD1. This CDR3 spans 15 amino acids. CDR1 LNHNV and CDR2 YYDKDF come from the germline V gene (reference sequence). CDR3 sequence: CATSREKGQSYEQYF. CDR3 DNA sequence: TGTGCCACCAGTAGAGAGAAGGGACAGTCATACGAGCAGTACTTC.

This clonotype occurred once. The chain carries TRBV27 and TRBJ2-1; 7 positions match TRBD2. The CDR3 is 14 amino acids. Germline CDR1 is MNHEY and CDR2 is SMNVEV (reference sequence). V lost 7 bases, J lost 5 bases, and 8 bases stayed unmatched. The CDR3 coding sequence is TGTGCCAGCAACCTACTAGCGAGCGACAATGAGCAGTTCTTC. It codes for CASNLLASDNEQFF.

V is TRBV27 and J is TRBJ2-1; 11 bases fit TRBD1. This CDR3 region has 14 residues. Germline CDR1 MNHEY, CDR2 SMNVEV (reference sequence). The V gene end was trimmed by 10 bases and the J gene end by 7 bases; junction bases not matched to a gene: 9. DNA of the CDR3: TGTGCCACCCAGGACAGGGGGCTCGGGAATGAGCAGTTCTTC. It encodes CATQDRGLGNEQFF.

The CDR3 protein is CASRASLGQETQYF. The CDR3 DNA reads as TGTGCCAGCAGAGCCTCCCTGGGCCAAGAGACCCAGTACTTC. The chain recombines TRBV6-1 with TRBJ2-7, with D hard to call. Judging by the DNA end, TRBJ2-5 fits better; the J call may be wrong. The CDR3 totals 14 residues. The germline CDR1 and CDR2 sequences are MNHNS and SASEGT.

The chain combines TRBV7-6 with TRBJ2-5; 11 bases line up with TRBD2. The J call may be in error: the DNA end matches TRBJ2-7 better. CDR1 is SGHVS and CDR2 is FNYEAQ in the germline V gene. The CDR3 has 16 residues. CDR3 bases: TGTGCCAGCAGCTCGGTTGCGACTAGCGGGAACTACGAGCAGTACTTC. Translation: CASSSVATSGNYEQYF.

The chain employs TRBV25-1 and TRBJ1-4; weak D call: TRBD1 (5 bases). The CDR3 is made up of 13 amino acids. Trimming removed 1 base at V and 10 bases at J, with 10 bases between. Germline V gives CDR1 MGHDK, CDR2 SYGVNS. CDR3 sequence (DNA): TGTGCCAGCAGTGAATTGGGTGGGGGAAAACTGTTTTTT. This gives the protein CASSELGGGKLFF.

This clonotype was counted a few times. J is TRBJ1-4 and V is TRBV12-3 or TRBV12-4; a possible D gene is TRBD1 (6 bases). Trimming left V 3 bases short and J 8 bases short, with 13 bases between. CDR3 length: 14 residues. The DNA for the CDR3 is TGTGCCAGCAGTTTTACAGGGAGCATAGAAAAACTGTTTTTT. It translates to CASSFTGSIEKLFF.

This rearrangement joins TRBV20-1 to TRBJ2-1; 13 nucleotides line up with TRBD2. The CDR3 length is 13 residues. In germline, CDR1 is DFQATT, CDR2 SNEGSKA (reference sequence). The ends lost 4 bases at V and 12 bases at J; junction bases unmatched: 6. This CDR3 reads CSATGTSGVGQFF. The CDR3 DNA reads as TGCAGTGCTACCGGGACTAGCGGGGTCGGGCAGTTCTTC.

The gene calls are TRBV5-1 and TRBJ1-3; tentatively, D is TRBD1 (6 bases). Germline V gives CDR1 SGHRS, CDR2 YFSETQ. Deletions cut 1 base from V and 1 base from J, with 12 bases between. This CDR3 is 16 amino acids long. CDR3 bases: TGCGCCAGCAGCTTGTCGTCAGGGGAGTCTGGAAACACCATATATTTT. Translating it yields CASSLSSGESGNTIYF.

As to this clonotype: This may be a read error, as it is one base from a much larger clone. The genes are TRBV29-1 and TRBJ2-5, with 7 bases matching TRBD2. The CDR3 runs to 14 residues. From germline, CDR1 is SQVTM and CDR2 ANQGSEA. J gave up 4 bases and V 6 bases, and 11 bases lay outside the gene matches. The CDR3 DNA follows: TGCAGCGTAGGATCCGGACTAGTAGGAGAGACCCAGTACTTC. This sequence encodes CSVGSGLVGETQYF.

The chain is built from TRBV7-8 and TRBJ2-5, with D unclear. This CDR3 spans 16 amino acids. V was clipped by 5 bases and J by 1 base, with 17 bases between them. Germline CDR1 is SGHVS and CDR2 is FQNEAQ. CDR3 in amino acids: CASSIDVADLQETQYF. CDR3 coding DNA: TGTGCCAGCAGCATTGATGTGGCAGACCTCCAAGAGACCCAGTACTTC. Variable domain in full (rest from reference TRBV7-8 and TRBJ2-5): GAGVSQSPRYKVAKRGQDVALRCDPISGHVSLFWYQQALGQGPEFLTYFQNEAQLDKSGLPSDRFFAERPEGSVSTLKIQRTQQEDSAVYLCASSIDVADLQETQYFGPGTRLLVL.

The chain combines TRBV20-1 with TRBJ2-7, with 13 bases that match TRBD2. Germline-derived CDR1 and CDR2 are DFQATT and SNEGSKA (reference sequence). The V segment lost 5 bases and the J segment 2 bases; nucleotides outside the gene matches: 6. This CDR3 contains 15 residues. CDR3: CSARGTSGVTYEQYF. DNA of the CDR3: TGCAGTGCTCGGGGGACTAGCGGGGTAACCTACGAGCAGTACTTC.

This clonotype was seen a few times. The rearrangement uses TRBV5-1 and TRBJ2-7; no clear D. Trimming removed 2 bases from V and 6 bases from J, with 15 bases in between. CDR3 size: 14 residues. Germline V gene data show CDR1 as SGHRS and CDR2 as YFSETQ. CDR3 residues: CASSFQESPLEQYF. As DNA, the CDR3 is TGCGCCAGCAGCTTTCAAGAGTCTCCTCTCGAGCAGTACTTC.

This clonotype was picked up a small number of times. In nucleotides, the CDR3 is TGCAGCGTTGGGACGACGGTGCGGGGGGAGACCCAGTACTTC. Amino acids: CSVGTTVRGETQYF. The chain joins TRBV29-1 to TRBJ2-5; 7 nucleotides match TRBD2. There are 14 residues in the CDR3. Trimming removed 4 bases from V and 5 bases from J; junction bases left unmatched: 10. CDR1 is SQVTM and CDR2 is ANQGSEA in the germline V gene.

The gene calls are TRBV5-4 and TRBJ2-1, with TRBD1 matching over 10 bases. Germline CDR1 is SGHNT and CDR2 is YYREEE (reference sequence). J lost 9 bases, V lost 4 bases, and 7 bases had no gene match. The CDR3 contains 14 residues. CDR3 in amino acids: CASSLGRDRGEQFF. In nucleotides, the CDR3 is TGTGCCAGCAGCCTCGGCCGGGACAGGGGTGAGCAGTTCTTC.

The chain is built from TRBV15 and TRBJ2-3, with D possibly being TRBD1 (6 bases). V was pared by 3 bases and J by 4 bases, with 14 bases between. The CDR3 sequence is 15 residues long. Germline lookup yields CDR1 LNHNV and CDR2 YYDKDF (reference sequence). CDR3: CATSRGITGSDTQYF. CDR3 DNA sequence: TGTGCCACCAGCAGGGGGATAACAGGGTCAGATACGCAGTATTTT.

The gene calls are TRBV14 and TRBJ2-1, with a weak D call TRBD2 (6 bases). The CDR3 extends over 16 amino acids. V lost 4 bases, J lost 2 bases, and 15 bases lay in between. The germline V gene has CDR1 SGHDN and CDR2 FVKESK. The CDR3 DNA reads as TGTGCCAGCAGCCCCGGAGGTAGCGGCGCCTACAATGAGCAGTTCTTC. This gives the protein CASSPGGSGAYNEQFF.

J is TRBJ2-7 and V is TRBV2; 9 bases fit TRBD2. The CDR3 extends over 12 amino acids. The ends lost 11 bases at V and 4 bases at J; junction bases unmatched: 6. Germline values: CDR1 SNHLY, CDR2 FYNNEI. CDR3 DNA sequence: TGTGCCGCTGGGACTAGCCCATACGAGCAGTACTTC. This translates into CAAGTSPYEQYF.

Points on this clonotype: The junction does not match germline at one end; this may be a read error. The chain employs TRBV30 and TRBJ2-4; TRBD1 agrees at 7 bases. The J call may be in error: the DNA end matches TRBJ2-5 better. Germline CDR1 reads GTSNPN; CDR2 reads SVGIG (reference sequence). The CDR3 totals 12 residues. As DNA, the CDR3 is TGTGTCTGGGGACAGAAACAAGAGACCCAGTACTTC. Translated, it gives CVWGQKQETQYF.

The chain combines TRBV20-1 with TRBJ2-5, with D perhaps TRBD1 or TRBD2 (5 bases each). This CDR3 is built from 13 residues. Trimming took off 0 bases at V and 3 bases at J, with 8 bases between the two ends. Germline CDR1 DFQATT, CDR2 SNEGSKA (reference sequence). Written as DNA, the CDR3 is TGCAGTGCTAGAGATGGGGGTAAAGAGACCCAGTACTTC. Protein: CSARDGGKETQYF.

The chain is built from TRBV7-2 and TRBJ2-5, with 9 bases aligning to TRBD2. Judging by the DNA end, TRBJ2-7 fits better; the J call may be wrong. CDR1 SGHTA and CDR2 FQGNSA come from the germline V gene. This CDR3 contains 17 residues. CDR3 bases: TGTGCCAGCAGCTCTATCGGTAGCGGGAGAGGATCCTACGAGCAGTACTTC. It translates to CASSSIGSGRGSYEQYF.

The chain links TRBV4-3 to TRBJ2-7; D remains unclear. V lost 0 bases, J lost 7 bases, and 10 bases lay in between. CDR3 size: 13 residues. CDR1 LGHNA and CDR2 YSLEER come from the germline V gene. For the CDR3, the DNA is TGCGCCAGCAGCCAAGAAATCCGCTTTGAGCAGTACTTC. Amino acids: CASSQEIRFEQYF.